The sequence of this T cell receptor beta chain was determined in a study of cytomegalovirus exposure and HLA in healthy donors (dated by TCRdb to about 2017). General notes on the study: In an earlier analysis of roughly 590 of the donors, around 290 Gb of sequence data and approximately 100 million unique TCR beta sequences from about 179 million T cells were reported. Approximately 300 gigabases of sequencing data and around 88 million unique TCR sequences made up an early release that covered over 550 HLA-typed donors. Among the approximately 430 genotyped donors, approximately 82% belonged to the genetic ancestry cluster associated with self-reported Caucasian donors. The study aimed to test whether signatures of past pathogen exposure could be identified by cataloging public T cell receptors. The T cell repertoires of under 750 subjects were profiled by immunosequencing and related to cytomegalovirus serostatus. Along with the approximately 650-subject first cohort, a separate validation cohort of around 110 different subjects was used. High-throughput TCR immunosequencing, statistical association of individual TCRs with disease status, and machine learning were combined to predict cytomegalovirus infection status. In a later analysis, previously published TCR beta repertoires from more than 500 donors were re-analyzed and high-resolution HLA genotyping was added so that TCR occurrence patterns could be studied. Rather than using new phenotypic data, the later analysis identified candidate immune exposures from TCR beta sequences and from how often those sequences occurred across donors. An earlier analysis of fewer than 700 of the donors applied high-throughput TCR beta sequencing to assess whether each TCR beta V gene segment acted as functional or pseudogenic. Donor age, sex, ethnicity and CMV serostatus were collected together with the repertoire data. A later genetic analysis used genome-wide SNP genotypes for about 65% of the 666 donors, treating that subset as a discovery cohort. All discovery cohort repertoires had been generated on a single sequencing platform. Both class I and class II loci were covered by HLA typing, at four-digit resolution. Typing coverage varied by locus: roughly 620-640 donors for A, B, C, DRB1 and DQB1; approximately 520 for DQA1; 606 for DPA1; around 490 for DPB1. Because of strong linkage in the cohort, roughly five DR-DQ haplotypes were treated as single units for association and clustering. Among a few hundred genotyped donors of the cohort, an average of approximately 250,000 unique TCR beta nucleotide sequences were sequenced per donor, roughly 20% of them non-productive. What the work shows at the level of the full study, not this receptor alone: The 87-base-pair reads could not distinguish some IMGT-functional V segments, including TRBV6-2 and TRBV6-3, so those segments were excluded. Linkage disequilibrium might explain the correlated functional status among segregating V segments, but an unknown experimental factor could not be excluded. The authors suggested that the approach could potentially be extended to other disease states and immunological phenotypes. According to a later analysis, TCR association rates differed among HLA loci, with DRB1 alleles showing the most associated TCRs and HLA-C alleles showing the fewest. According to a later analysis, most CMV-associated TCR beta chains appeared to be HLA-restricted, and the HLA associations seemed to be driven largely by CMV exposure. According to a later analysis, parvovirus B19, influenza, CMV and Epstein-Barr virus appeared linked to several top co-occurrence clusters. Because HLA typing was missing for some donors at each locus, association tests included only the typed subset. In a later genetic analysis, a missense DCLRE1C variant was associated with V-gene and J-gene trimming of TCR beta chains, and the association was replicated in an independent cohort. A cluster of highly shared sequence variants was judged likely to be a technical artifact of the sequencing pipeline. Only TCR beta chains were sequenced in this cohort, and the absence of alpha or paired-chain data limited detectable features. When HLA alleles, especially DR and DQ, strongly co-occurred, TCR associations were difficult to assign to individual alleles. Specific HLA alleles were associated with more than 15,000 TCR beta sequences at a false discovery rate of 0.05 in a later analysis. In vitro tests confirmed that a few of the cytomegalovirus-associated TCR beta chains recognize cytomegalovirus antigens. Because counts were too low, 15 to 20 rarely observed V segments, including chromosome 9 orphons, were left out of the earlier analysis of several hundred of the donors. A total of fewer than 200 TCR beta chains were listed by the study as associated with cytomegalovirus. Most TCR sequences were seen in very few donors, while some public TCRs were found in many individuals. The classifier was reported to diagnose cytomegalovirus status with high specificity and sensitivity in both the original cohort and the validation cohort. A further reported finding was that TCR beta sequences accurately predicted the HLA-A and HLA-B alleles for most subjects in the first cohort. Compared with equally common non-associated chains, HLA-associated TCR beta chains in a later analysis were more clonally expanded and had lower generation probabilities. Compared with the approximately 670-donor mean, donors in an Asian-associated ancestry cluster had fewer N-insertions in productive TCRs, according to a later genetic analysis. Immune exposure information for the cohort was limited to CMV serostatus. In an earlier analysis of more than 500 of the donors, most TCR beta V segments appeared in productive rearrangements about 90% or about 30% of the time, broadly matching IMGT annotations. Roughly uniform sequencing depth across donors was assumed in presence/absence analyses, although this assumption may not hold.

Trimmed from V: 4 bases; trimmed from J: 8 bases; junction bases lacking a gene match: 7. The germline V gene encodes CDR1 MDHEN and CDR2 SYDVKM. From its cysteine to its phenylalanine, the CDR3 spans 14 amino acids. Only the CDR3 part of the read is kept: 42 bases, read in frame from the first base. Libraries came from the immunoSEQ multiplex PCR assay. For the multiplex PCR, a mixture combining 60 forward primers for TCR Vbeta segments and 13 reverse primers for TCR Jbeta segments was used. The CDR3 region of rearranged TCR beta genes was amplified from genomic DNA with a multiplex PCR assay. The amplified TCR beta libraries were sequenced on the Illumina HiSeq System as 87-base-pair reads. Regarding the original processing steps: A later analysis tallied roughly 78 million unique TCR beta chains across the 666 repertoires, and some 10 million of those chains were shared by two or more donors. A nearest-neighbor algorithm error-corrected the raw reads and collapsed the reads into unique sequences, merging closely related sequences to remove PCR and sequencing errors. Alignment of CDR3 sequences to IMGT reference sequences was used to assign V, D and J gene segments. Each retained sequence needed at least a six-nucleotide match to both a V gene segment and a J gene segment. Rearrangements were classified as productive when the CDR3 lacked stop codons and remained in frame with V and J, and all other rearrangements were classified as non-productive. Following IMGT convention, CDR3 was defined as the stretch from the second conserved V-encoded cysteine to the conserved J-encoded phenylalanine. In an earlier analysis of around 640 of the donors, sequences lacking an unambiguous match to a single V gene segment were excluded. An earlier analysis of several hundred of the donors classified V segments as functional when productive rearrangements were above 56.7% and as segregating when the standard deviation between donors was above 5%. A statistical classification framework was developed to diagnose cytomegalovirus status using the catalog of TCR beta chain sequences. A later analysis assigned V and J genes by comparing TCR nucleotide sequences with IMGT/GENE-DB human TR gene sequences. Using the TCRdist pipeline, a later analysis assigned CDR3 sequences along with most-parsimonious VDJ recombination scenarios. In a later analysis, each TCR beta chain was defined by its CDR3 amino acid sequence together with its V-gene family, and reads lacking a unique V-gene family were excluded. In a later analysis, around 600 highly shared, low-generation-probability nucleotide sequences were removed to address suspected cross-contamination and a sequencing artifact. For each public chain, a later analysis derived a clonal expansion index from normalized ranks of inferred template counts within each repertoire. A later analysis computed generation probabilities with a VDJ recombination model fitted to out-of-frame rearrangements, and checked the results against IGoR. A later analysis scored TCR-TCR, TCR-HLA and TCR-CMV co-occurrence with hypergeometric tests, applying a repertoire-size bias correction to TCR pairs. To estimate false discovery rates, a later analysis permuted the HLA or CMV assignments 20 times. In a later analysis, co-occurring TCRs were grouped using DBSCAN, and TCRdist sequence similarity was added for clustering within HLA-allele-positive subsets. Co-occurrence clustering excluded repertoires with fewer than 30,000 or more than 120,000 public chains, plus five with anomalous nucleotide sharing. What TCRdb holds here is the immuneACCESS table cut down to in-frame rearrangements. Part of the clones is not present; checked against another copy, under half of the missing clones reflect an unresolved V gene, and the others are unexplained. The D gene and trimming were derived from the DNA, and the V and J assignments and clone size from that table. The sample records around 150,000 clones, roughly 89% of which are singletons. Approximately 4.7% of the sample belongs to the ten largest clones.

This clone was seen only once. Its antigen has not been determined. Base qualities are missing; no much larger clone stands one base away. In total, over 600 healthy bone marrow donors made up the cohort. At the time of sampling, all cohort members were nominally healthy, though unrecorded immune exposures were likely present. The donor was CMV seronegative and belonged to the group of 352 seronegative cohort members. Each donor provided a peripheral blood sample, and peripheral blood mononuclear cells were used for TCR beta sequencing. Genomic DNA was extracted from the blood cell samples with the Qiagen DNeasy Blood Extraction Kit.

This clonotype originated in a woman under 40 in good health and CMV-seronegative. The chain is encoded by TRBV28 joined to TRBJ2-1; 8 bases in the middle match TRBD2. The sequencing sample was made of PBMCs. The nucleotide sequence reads TGTGCCAGCAGTTGGGGCGGGAGGAGGGATGAGCAGTTCTTC. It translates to CASSWGGRRDEQFF.